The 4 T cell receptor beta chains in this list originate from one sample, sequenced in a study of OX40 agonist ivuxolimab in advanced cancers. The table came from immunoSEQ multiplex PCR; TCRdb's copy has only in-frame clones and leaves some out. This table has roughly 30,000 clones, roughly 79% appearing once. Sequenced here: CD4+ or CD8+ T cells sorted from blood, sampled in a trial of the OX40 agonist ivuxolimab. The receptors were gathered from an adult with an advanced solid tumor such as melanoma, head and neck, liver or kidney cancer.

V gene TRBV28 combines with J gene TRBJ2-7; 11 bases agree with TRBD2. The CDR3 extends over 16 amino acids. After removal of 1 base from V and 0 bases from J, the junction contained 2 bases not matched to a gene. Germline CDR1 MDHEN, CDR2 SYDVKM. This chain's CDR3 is CASSLLAGGSSYEQYF. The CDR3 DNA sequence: TGTGCCAGCAGTTTATTAGCGGGAGGGTCCTCCTACGAGCAGTACTTC.

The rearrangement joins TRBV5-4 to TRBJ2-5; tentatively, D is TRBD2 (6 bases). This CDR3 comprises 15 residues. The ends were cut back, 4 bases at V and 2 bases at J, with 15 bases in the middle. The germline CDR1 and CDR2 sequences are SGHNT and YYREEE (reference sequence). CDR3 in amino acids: CASSPPGRGQETQYF. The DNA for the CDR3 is TGTGCCAGCAGCCCCCCGGGGCGGGGACAAGAGACCCAGTACTTC.

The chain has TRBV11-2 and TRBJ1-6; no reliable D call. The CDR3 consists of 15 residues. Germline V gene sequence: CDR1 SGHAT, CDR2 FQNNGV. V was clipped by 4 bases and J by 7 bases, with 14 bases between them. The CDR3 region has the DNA TGTGCCAGCAGCTCCCTGGGGATCGGGAATTCACCCCTCCACTTT. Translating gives CASSSLGIGNSPLHF.

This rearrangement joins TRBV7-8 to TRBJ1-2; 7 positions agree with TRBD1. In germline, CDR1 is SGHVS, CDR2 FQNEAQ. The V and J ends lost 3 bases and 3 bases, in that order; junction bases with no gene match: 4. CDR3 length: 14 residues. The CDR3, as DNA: TGTGCCAGCAGCTTCAGACAGGGAGACTATGGCTACACCTTC. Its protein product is CASSFRQGDYGYTF.